Included here is one T cell receptor beta chain sequence, with context. The V gene's germline CDR1 is LNHDA and CDR2 SQIVND (reference sequence). The CDR3 length is 15 residues. Trimming pared 6 bases from V and 7 bases from J, leaving 18 bases between. The data are from a study of T cell clones after liver transplantation. For the study at large: Graft-donor-reactive sequences were compared with third-party-reactive TCRbeta sequences from pre-transplant mixed lymphocyte reactions. Apart from a few HCV-positive recipients, transplants were for non-autoimmune, non-viral reasons.

Generated by immunoSEQ multiplex PCR, the TCRdb table keeps only in-frame clones and is missing some. This repertoire shows 65,000 to 95,000 clones, roughly 80% found once; its top ten account for less than 0.65%. The material sequenced was CD4+ T cells from blood, taken before liver transplant. The TCR comes from a human donor who received a liver transplant. The chain employs TRBV19 and TRBJ2-2; the D gene is possibly TRBD2 (6 bases). CDR3 nucleotides: TGTGCCAGTAGCCTGCGGAGGGCCGGGAGCGGGGAGCTGTTTTTT. Amino acids: CASSLRRAGSGELFF. Combining the CDR3 with reference TRBV19 and TRBJ2-2 gives the whole variable domain DGGITQSPKYLFRKEGQNVTLSCEQNLNHDAMYWYRQDPGQGLRLIYYSQIVNDFQKGDIAEGYSVSREKKESFPLTVTSAQKNPTAFYLCASSLRRAGSGELFFGEGSRLTVL.